The T cell receptor beta chain under discussion was sequenced for a study of CD8 T cells in Susac syndrome. The CDR3 loop spans 18 amino acids. Germline values: CDR1 DFQATT, CDR2 SNEGSKA (reference sequence). V gave up 0 bases and J gave up 0 bases, with 15 bases separating them. TEMRA cells underwent FACS enrichment and CD8+ and CD4+ T cells underwent negative isolation. For this clonotype: As yet, its antigen is unknown.

Whole-study results and caveats: The CD4+ T cell repertoire of patients with Susac syndrome showed no detectable clonal expansion.

A quantity of roughly 0.5 to 1 ug RNA underwent reverse transcription using random hexamers. immunoSEQ multiplex PCR amplified TCR beta CDR3 across 54 Vbeta, 13 Jbeta. TCRdb used MiXCR to reprocess the immunoSEQ multiplex PCR reads, holding one entry per CDR3 protein. The data show about 71,000 distinct CDR3 sequences, around 93% seen once. This TCR came from a human donor with Susac syndrome. This chain joins TRBV20-1 and TRBJ2-6; D possibly corresponds to TRBD1 (5 bases). Sequences were obtained from CD4+ T cells from PBMCs. In nucleotides, the CDR3 is TGCAGTGCTAGAGATCCGGGCAGGGTCATCTCTGGGGCCAACGTCCTGACTTTC. Residues: CSARDPGRVISGANVLTF.